This T cell receptor (beta chain) was found in a study of Graves' ophthalmopathy and Graves' hyperthyroidism. The study, taken as a whole, reports: Most thyroid-expanded clonotypes exceeding 0.001 frequency were also found in blood. Ophthalmopathy versus stable hyperthyroidism: 13-signature model gave under 90% sensitivity, 80% to 84% specificity.

Enrolled hyperthyroidism patients had a new diagnosis, a duration under 2 months, and an age of 18 to 65. Patients were left out if they had other autoimmune diseases, uncontrolled infections, pregnancy or lactation. Amplified material comprised TCR beta CDR3 regions derived from RNA transcripts. HTBI primers were used in a first-round RT-PCR, which preceded a second-round multiplex PCR. A single record per CDR3 protein comes from TCRdb applying MiXCR to the multiplex PCR reads. The sample lists more than 1,000,000 distinct CDR3 sequences, about two fifths seen once, with around 10% in the top ten. Of note for this clonotype: What it recognizes is unknown.

The sample was peripheral blood or thyroid tissue (not recorded which). The sequence derives from an adult man with Graves' hyperthyroidism.

CDR3 coding DNA: TGTGCCAGTAGTATAGGACCAGGGATCGAGCAGTACTTC. It encodes CASSIGPGIEQYF. This chain uses TRBV19 with TRBJ2-7, with TRBD1 as a possible D gene (5 bases). This CDR3 is 13 amino acids long. The germline V gene encodes CDR1 LNHDA and CDR2 SQIVND (reference sequence). V was trimmed by 1 base and J by 6 bases, leaving 10 bases between them.